Reported below is one T cell receptor (beta chain). Its specificity is not known. The data stem from a study of graft-versus-host responses after intestinal transplantation. Study-wide background: Isolated intestinal, liver-intestinal, or multivisceral transplants had been given to the recipients. Induction using anti-thymocyte globulin, followed by tacrolimus and steroids for roughly 3 years, was given to all recipients. The study's findings and limits: Peak circulating GvH clone levels were associated with early post-transplant HvG declines.

Trimming left V 0 bases short and J 4 bases short, with 17 bases between. From germline, CDR1 is LNHNV and CDR2 YYDKDF (reference sequence). CDR3 length: 17 residues. The assay was immunoSEQ multiplex PCR, and TCRdb's table has in-frame clones only and misses some. The repertoire holds about 36,000 clones, 94% seen once, with about 0.22% in the top ten. The source of this sequence is a human donor who was the organ donor for an intestinal transplant. This specimen consisted of unstimulated CD4+ T cells sorted from spleen or lymph node cells, obtained before transplant. This rearrangement joins TRBV15 to TRBJ2-3, with D possibly TRBD1 on 6 matching bases. CDR3 bases: TGTGCCACCAGCAGAGATCCACCAGGGGCAGGGTCAGATACGCAGTATTTT. Translation: CATSRDPPGAGSDTQYF.